This T cell receptor (beta chain) was recovered during a study of blood T cell repertoires in COVID-19 (dated by TCRdb to between 2020 and 2021). Background on the whole study: The collaborator samples originated in the United States, Italy and Spain and spanned the acute and convalescent phases of COVID-19. The prospective study material was composed of cDNA or gDNA derived from T cells, B-cell-depleted T cells, or PBMCs. Subjects who had been exposed to COVID-19, were actively infected with it, or had recovered from it provided the deeply sampled blood TCRbeta repertoires that made up the dataset. The repertoires were released in a freely available public database intended as a resource for research on the immune response to SARS-CoV-2. Samples came from the ongoing ImmuneRACE study (first 160 participants) plus 1,254 subjects from 6 global collaborators. Nearly every sample came with metadata listing a de-identified subject ID, COVID-19 status, age in years and sex. Where available, HLA class I and class II types were obtained from metadata supplied by the sample provider rather than from assay-based typing. Broad study findings and their caveats: Clinical and demographic metadata were provided uncurated, with the amount varying by source and participant.

About this clone itself: Its antigen specificity is not known. Base-call qualities are not available, and no considerably larger clone is one nucleotide away.

As encoded in the germline V gene, CDR1 is MDHEN while CDR2 is SYDVKM. The CDR3 holds 14 amino acids from the cysteine to the phenylalanine. Only CDR3 DNA is held: 42 bases, read in frame from base 1. V is cut by 5 bases and J by 8 bases, and the space between the germline ends is 15 bases. Each collaborating institution followed its own protocols to collect whole blood in K2EDTA tubes. For TCRbeta analysis, collaborators shipped samples as frozen whole blood, isolated PBMCs, or DNA extracted from either of those sample types. TCRbeta CDR3 regions were amplified from genomic DNA by means of the immunoSEQ Assay, a bias-controlled multiplex PCR. Regarding the original processing steps: The number of nucleated cells in each sample was estimated from the amplification of reference gene primers within the assay. To quantify the absolute abundance of each unique TCRbeta CDR3 rearrangement, sequence reads were collapsed and filtered. Productive Simpson clonality was computed per sample as the square root of Simpson's diversity index over productive rearrangements. Sourced from immuneACCESS, this table was stored by TCRdb with only in-frame sequences that have V and J called. A share of the clones is absent; for the studies checked, an unresolved V gene accounts for under half, and the remainder has no known explanation. V, J and clone size are those of that table, while D and trimming were read from the DNA. The sample table contains tens of thousands of clones; only one count was recorded for approximately 78% of them. Of the sample, 10% to 15% is held by the ten largest clones.

The sequence links TRBV28 to TRBJ1-4, with the D gene not confidently named. Source material: peripheral blood. The TCR sequence derives from a human donor in a cohort sampled during active COVID-19. The CDR3 region reads CASSDQSLREKLFF. At the DNA level, the sequence is TGTGCCAGCAGTGATCAGTCCCTGAGGGAAAAACTGTTTTTT.